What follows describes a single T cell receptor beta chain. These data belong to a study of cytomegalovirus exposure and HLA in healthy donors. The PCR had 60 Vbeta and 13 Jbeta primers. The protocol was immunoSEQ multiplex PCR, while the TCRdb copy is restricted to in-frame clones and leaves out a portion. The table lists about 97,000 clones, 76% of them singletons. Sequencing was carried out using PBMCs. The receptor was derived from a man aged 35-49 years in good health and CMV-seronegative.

The CDR3 sequence: CASSSRETQYF. CDR3 DNA sequence: TGTGCCAGCAGTTCCCGGGAGACCCAGTACTTC. The chain is built from TRBV6-6 and TRBJ2-5, with D uncertain. The CDR3 contains 11 residues. Per the germline V gene, CDR1 is MNHNY and CDR2 is SVGAGI (reference sequence). V lost 4 bases, J lost 5 bases, and 5 bases lay in between.